The 32 T cell receptor beta chains below were found in one sample sequenced in a study of T-cell reconstitution after alpha-beta-depleted transplantation in children. Preparation of the TCRbeta library used unique molecular identifiers. TCRdb reanalysed the PCR reads using MiXCR and keeps one entry per CDR3 protein. The table has 300,000 to 350,000 distinct CDR3 sequences, roughly 16% seen once. The sequencing here drew on PBMCs, mostly from graft donor cells, taken 360 days after TCRalphabeta/CD19-depleted stem cell transplant. The receptor set was obtained from a male patient between 2 and 10 years old who had a stem cell transplant for acute lymphoblastic leukemia, so the T cells may come from the graft donor.

This rearrangement joins TRBV13 to TRBJ2-7; a possible D gene is TRBD2 (6 bases). V shed 1 base and J shed 1 base, with 8 bases lying between them. Germline loops: CDR1 PRHDT, CDR2 FYEKMQ (reference sequence). This CDR3 region has 14 residues. Written as DNA, the CDR3 is TGTGCCAGCAGCTTAGTGCGGGGTTCCTACGAGCAGTACTTC. Residues: CASSLVRGSYEQYF.

About this clonotype itself: The conserved final phenylalanine or tryptophan is absent from the CDR3, which likely points to a read error. The chain couples TRBV28 to TRBJ2-7; TRBD2 matches 8 bases. This CDR3 has 15 amino acids. CDR1 and CDR2 (germline): MDHEN, SYDVKM. Trimming cost V 1 base and J 1 base; bases outside gene matches: 3. In DNA, the CDR3 is TGTGCCAGCAGTTTATCTAGCGGGTCATCCTACGAGCAGTACTAC. This sequence encodes CASSLSSGSSYEQYY.

The table lists this clonotype with many counts. V gene TRBV12-3 or TRBV12-4 combines with J gene TRBJ1-3; D possibly corresponds to TRBD1 (5 bases). The length of the CDR3 is 15 residues. Deletions cut 2 bases from V and 4 bases from J, with 12 bases between. CDR3 in amino acids: CASSLRRAGGNTIYF. The CDR3 bases are TGTGCCAGCAGTTTACGGCGGGCAGGGGGAAACACCATATATTTT.

This clonotype was counted only a few times. This CDR3 is CASRPWTGQETQYF. CDR3 nucleotides: TGTGCCAGCAGACCCTGGACAGGCCAAGAGACCCAGTACTTC. This rearrangement joins TRBV28 to TRBJ2-5; 7 bases are a match to TRBD1. After removal of 6 bases from V and 1 base from J, the junction contained 5 bases not matched to a gene. Germline loops: CDR1 MDHEN, CDR2 SYDVKM. The CDR3 contains 14 residues. Using reference TRBV28 and TRBJ2-5 for the parts outside the CDR3, the full variable domain is DVKVTQSSRYLVKRTGEKVFLECVQDMDHENMFWYRQDPGLGLRLIYFSYDVKMKEKGDIPEGYSVSREKKERFSLILESASTNQTSMYLCASRPWTGQETQYFGPGTRLLVL.

CDR3 DNA sequence: TGTGCCAGCAGTCCCTTTGTGCGGATTACCGAGCAGTACTTC. This encodes CASSPFVRITEQYF. J is TRBJ2-7 and V is TRBV6-1; unclear D gene. V was trimmed by 5 bases and J by 6 bases, leaving 17 bases between them. The CDR3 loop spans 14 amino acids. Germline CDR1 reads MNHNS; CDR2 reads SASEGT.

In this sample, this clonotype turned up a few times. CDR3 sequence reads: CASSLEGTGRRYTF. The CDR3 coding sequence is TGCGCCAGCAGCTTGGAGGGGACAGGGAGGCGCTACACCTTC. This rearrangement joins TRBV5-1 to TRBJ1-2; 9 bases are a match to TRBD1. The length of the CDR3 is 14 residues. From germline, CDR1 is SGHRS and CDR2 YFSETQ. V gave up 0 bases and J gave up 9 bases; unmatched junction bases: 6.

J is TRBJ2-5 and V is TRBV12-3 or TRBV12-4, with D perhaps TRBD2 (6 bases). V was cut by 3 bases and J by 7 bases, with 18 bases left in between. The CDR3 sequence is 15 residues long. The CDR3 bases are TGTGCCAGCAGTTTGGGGGGAGGCCTACGGGGGACCCAGTACTTC. Translated, it gives CASSLGGGLRGTQYF.

This clonotype occurred a few times. The chain's CDR3 is CSARDPPRDYEQFF. CDR3 coding DNA: TGCAGTGCTAGAGATCCGCCTAGGGACTATGAGCAGTTCTTC. This chain connects TRBV20-1 to TRBJ2-1; D is perhaps TRBD2 (6 bases). The germline V and J ends were trimmed by 0 bases and 8 bases, with 14 bases remaining between them. CDR1 is DFQATT and CDR2 is SNEGSKA in the germline V gene (reference sequence). This CDR3 is built from 14 residues.

This chain joins TRBV5-4 and TRBJ2-5, with D tentatively TRBD1 (6 bases). This CDR3 spans 14 amino acids. The germline gives CDR1 SGHNT, CDR2 YYREEE (reference sequence). Deletions cut 3 bases from V and 3 bases from J, with 12 bases between. CDR3 bases: TGTGCCAGCAGCTCAACAAGGACAGAAGAGACCCAGTACTTC. This translates into CASSSTRTEETQYF.

CDR3 residues: CASSWGRAPDTQYF. The CDR3 DNA is TGTGCCAGCAGTTGGGGCAGGGCGCCAGATACGCAGTATTTT. The V and J genes are TRBV12-3 or TRBV12-4 and TRBJ2-3; D perhaps matches TRBD1 (5 bases). The CDR3 totals 14 residues. Trimming took off 4 bases at V and 4 bases at J, with 12 bases between the two ends.

The V gene is TRBV12-3 or TRBV12-4, the J gene TRBJ2-7; D call uncertain. The CDR3 consists of 15 residues. The V and J ends lost 5 bases and 3 bases respectively, with 17 bases between them. CDR3 in amino acids: CASSAVGDGFYEQYF. In DNA form, the CDR3 reads TGTGCCAGCAGTGCGGTGGGTGACGGCTTCTACGAGCAGTACTTC.

This clonotype was observed a handful of times. The chain couples TRBV7-2 to TRBJ2-5; D is uncertain. Germline-derived CDR1 and CDR2 are SGHTA and FQGNSA. Trimming shortened V by 0 bases and J by 3 bases, and 8 bases separated the two germline ends. CDR3 length: 14 residues. The CDR3, as DNA: TGTGCCAGCAGCTTAGCGCCCAATAAAGAGACCCAGTACTTC. Translation gives CASSLAPNKETQYF.

The chain couples TRBV20-1 to TRBJ2-3; 13 bases line up with TRBD2. V dropped 4 bases and J dropped 10; count of bases not matched to a gene: 11. The CDR3 contains 15 residues. CDR1 and CDR2 (germline): DFQATT, SNEGSKA (reference sequence). The CDR3 DNA is TGCAGTGCTAAAGTACTAGCGGGAGGGGCGGGATCGCAGTATTTT. It codes for CSAKVLAGGAGSQYF.

This clonotype was observed at least ten times. J is TRBJ2-7 and V is TRBV7-8; D is perhaps TRBD1 or TRBD2 (5 bases each). In germline, CDR1 is SGHVS, CDR2 FQNEAQ. This CDR3 has 15 residues. The germline V and J ends were trimmed by 3 bases and 5 bases, with 17 bases remaining between them. The CDR3 sequence: CASSFNTGPWNEQYF. The CDR3 region has the DNA TGTGCCAGCAGCTTTAACACGGGGCCCTGGAACGAGCAGTACTTC.

J is TRBJ2-3 and V is TRBV3-1; weak D call: TRBD2 (5 bases). Germline V gene sequence: CDR1 LGHDT, CDR2 YNNKEL (reference sequence). Trimming took off 0 bases at V and 2 bases at J, with 27 bases between the two ends. The CDR3 has 21 residues. This CDR3 is CASSQDRMGSPSAKITDTQYF. The DNA for the CDR3 is TGTGCCAGCAGCCAAGATAGGATGGGGAGCCCGAGCGCTAAAATCACAGATACGCAGTATTTT.

This clonotype has ten or more counts. DNA of the CDR3: TGTGCCAGCCGACTAGCGGGAGAGGGAGCCAAAAACATTCAGTACTTC. Amino acids: CASRLAGEGAKNIQYF. The J gene is TRBJ2-4, the V gene TRBV7-2; TRBD2 matches 12 bases. V shed 8 bases and J 0 bases; nucleotides not matched to a gene: 5. CDR1 and CDR2 (germline): SGHTA, FQGNSA. The CDR3 loop spans 16 amino acids.

Ten or more counts support this clonotype. The chain uses TRBV12-3 or TRBV12-4 and TRBJ2-7; TRBD2 aligns across 7 bases. The CDR3 runs to 16 residues. With 1 base clipped from V and 0 bases from J, the junction kept 6 bases outside the gene matches. The CDR3 spells CASSLGLGGSSYEQYF. The CDR3, as DNA: TGTGCCAGCAGTTTAGGCCTCGGGGGGTCCTCCTACGAGCAGTACTTC.

This clonotype was recorded a few times. V is TRBV20-1 and J is TRBJ2-4; unclear D gene. Germline CDR1 is DFQATT and CDR2 is SNEGSKA (reference sequence). CDR3 length: 12 amino acids. Trimming removed 3 bases at V and 7 bases at J, with 10 bases between. The CDR3: CSASHAGNIQYF. DNA for the CDR3: TGCAGTGCTAGTCACGCAGGTAACATTCAGTACTTC.

The V and J genes are TRBV12-3 or TRBV12-4 and TRBJ1-2, with D unresolved. The ends were cut back, 2 bases at V and 6 bases at J, with 1 base in the middle. CDR3 length: 10 residues. Written as DNA, the CDR3 is TGTGCCAGCAGTTTAAATGGCTACACCTTC. Amino acids: CASSLNGYTF.

The genes are TRBV12-3 or TRBV12-4 and TRBJ2-1, with D possibly TRBD2 on 6 matching bases. The CDR3 length is 14 residues. Trimming cost V 7 bases and J 4 bases, with 14 bases left between them. The CDR3 spells CASIRDSGYNEQFF. The DNA for the CDR3 is TGTGCCAGCATTCGGGACTCGGGATACAATGAGCAGTTCTTC.

This chain uses TRBV6-5 with TRBJ1-3; D not certain. The V and J ends lost 0 bases and 4 bases respectively, with 13 bases between them. The CDR3 runs to 16 residues. CDR1 is MNHEY, CDR2 SVGAGI, per germline. The CDR3 DNA is TGTGCCAGCAGTTACTCCCCGACCGGCGGAGGAAACACCATATATTTT. Encoded protein: CASSYSPTGGGNTIYF.

The table lists this clonotype with a few counts. This rearrangement joins TRBV29-1 to TRBJ2-7; 7 nucleotides align to TRBD2. The CDR3 spans 13 residues. Germline-derived CDR1 and CDR2 are SQVTM and ANQGSEA. V shed 7 bases and J 3 bases; nucleotides not matched to a gene: 9. Written as DNA, the CDR3 is TGCAGCGCAACCATGACTAGCCGCTACGAGCAGTACTTC. Translated, it gives CSATMTSRYEQYF.

This clonotype was counted between two and nine times. The chain joins TRBV6-5 to TRBJ1-1; TRBD1 agrees at 10 bases. V gave up 2 bases and J gave up 3 bases; unmatched junction bases: 3. Germline V lookup: CDR1 MNHEY, CDR2 SVGAGI. The CDR3 loop spans 15 amino acids. The CDR3 coding sequence is TGTGCCAGCAGTTACGGGACAGGGGTATACACTGAAGCTTTCTTT. Protein: CASSYGTGVYTEAFF.

The chain combines TRBV20-1 with TRBJ2-5; D is perhaps TRBD1 (6 bases). CDR3 size: 14 residues. Trimming removed 3 bases from V and 0 bases from J, with 11 bases in between. Germline V gene lookup returns CDR1 DFQATT and CDR2 SNEGSKA (reference sequence). CDR3 DNA: TGCAGTGCTAGCAGGGGAAGGGACCAAGAGACCCAGTACTTC. Encoded protein: CSASRGRDQETQYF.

The J gene is TRBJ2-1, the V gene TRBV19; D not certain. This CDR3 region has 11 residues. Germline CDR1 reads LNHDA; CDR2 reads SQIVND (reference sequence). Trimming took off 3 bases at V and 14 bases at J, with 11 bases between the two ends. CDR3 region: CASSMGPEEFF. The CDR3 DNA is TGTGCCAGTAGTATGGGCCCAGAAGAGTTCTTC.

This clonotype was seen ten or more times. The gene calls are TRBV4-2 and TRBJ2-7, with D perhaps TRBD1 (5 bases). The CDR3 is 15 residues long. The V gene's germline CDR1 is LGHNA and CDR2 YNFKEQ. The V and J ends lost 0 bases and 7 bases respectively, with 16 bases between them. The CDR3 DNA reads as TGTGCCAGCAGCCAAGAGGGCCAGGACGACAGAGAGCAGTACTTC. It codes for CASSQEGQDDREQYF.

This clonotype showed up just a few times. Written as DNA, the CDR3 is TGTGCCAGCCAAAAGGGGGCGGGAGTGGAGCTTTACGAGCAGTACTTC. Encoded protein: CASQKGAGVELYEQYF. The J gene is TRBJ2-7, the V gene TRBV6-5; D could derive from TRBD1 or TRBD2 (7 bases each). Germline assignment: CDR1 MNHEY and CDR2 SVGAGI. The CDR3 has 16 residues. V was cut by 8 bases and J by 4 bases, with 24 bases left in between.

This clonotype turned up a few times. The rearrangement uses TRBV30 and TRBJ1-3, with 8 bases aligning to TRBD1. The CDR3 loop spans 16 amino acids. Germline V lookup: CDR1 GTSNPN, CDR2 SVGIG (reference sequence). The junction had 8 bases not matched to a gene; V was cut back by 3 bases and J by 1 base. The CDR3 DNA sequence: TGTGCCTGGAGCCCCCGGACAGGGTGGTCTGGAAACACCATATATTTT. This encodes CAWSPRTGWSGNTIYF.

This clonotype was found many times. V is TRBV5-1 and J is TRBJ2-1, with 7 bases fitting TRBD2. The CDR3 loop spans 18 amino acids. The V segment lost 0 bases and the J segment 4 bases; nucleotides outside the gene matches: 13. CDR1 SGHRS and CDR2 YFSETQ come from the germline V gene. The CDR3 DNA follows: TGCGCCAGCAGCTTGGGACGCACTAGGCGGGAGCCGTACAATGAGCAGTTCTTC. Encoded protein: CASSLGRTRREPYNEQFF.

This clonotype was counted between two and nine times. The rearrangement uses TRBV20-1 and TRBJ2-1; TRBD2 matches 7 bases. Germline V lookup: CDR1 DFQATT, CDR2 SNEGSKA (reference sequence). The CDR3 runs to 13 residues. CDR3 sequence reads: CRGGDPRYNEQFF. For the CDR3, the DNA is TGCAGGGGGGGGGACCCCCGATACAATGAGCAGTTCTTC.

This clonotype was seen a few times. V is TRBV20-1 and J is TRBJ1-6, with D possibly being TRBD1 (5 bases). Germline lookup yields CDR1 DFQATT and CDR2 SNEGSKA (reference sequence). This CDR3 has 13 amino acids. The V and J ends lost 4 bases and 6 bases respectively, with 10 bases between them. DNA for the CDR3: TGCAGTGCTAATCTGGGGCCTAATTCACCCCTCCACTTT. Translation: CSANLGPNSPLHF.

This clonotype was seen only a few times. The chain couples TRBV7-8 to TRBJ2-1; the D is unclear. Trimming removed 5 bases from V and 5 bases from J, with 13 bases in between. The CDR3 loop spans 14 amino acids. Germline loops: CDR1 SGHVS, CDR2 FQNEAQ. The CDR3 nucleotides are TGTGCCAGCAGCCTCCCCCCGACGGACAATGAGCAGTTCTTC. Encoded protein: CASSLPPTDNEQFF.